This TCR beta chain was obtained from a study of blood T cell repertoires in COVID-19. At the level of the study: Samples came from the United States, Italy and Spain, spanning acute and convalescent COVID-19. PBMCs, B-cell-depleted T cells, or T cells were the source of the cDNA or gDNA that made up the material.

Per the authors' pipeline: Estimated nucleated cell counts came from reference gene primer amplification. Using immunoSEQ multiplex PCR, the repertoire was profiled, and TCRdb retains in-frame clones only, with some absent. D and trimming come from the DNA, and the V and J calls and clone size come from that table. Among approximately 89,000 clones listed, approximately 80% were seen once. From germline, CDR1 is ENHRY and CDR2 SYGVKD. V lost 6 bases and J lost 3, with 15 bases in between. There are 14 residues in the CDR3. The origin of this receptor is a human donor in a cohort sampled during active COVID-19. V and J are TRBV10-3 and TRBJ2-7; TRBD1 is a possible D gene (7 bases). Sequencing used peripheral blood. The CDR3 bases are TGTGCCATCAGGGAGGGGGCGGGGAGCTACGAGCAGTACTTC. Its translation is CAIREGAGSYEQYF.